Detailed here is one TCR beta chain. As yet, its antigen is unknown. The data originate from a study of T cell responses to AZD1222 COVID-19 vaccine. General study findings and limits: Spike-specific TCRs gained breadth and depth after people received two AZD1222 doses. At baseline, seropositivity was found in only a handful of AZD1222 recipients.

This table comes from immunoSEQ multiplex PCR, and its TCRdb copy is limited to in-frame clones, with some not included. The sample shows 150,000 to 200,000 clones, 87% of them seen only once. CDR3 length: 13 amino acids. V was clipped by 4 bases and J by 2 bases, with 8 bases between them. Germline assignment: CDR1 MGHDK and CDR2 SYGVNS. The specimen comprised peripheral blood, sampled on day 0 of MenACWY control vaccination. The chain joins TRBV25-1 to TRBJ1-1, with D maybe TRBD1 (5 bases). This clonotype was sampled from an adult in good health. CDR3 sequence reads: CASSVRDNTEAFF. CDR3 bases: TGTGCCAGCAGTGTCCGGGACAACACTGAAGCTTTCTTT.